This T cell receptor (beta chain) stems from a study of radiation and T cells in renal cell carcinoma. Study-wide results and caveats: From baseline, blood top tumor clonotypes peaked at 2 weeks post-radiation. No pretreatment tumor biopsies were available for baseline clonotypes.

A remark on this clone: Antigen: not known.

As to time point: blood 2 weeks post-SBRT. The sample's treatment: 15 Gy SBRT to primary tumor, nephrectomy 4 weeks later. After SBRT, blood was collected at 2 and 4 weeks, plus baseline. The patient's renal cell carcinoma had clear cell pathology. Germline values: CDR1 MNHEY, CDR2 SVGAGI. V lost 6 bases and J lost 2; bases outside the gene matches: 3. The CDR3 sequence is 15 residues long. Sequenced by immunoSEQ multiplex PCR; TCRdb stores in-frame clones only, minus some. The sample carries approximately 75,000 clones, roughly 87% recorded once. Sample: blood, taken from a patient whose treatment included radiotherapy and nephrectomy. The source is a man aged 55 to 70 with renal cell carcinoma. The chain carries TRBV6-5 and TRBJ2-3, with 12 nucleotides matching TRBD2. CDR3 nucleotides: TGTGCCAGCAGAAGACTAGCGGGGGTCACAGATACGCAGTATTTT. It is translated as CASRRLAGVTDTQYF.